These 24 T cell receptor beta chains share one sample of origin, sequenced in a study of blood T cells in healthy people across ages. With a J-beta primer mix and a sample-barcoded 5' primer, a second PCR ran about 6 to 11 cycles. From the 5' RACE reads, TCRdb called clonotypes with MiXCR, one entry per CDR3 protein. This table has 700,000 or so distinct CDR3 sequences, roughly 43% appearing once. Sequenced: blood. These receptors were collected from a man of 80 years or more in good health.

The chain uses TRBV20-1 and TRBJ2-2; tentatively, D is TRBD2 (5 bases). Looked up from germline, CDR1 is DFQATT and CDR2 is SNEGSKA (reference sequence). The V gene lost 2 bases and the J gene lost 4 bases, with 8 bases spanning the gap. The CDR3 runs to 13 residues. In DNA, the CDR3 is TGCAGTGCTAGACTAGCCAGCACCGGGGAGCTGTTTTTT. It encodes CSARLASTGELFF.

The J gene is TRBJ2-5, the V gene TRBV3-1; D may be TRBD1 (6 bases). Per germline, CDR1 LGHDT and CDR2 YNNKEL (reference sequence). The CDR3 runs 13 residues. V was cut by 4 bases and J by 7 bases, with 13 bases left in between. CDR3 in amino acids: CASSPPGVLTQYF. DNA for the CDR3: TGTGCCAGCAGCCCGCCAGGGGTGTTGACCCAGTACTTC.

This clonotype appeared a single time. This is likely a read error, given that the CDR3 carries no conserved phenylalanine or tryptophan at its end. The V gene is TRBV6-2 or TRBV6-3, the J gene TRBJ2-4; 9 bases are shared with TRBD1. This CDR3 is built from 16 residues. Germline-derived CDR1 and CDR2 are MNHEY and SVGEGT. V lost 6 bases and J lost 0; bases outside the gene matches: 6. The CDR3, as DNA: TGTGCCAGCAGCCTACAGGGGGCCGCAGCCAAAAACATTCAGTACATC. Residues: CASSLQGAAAKNIQYI.

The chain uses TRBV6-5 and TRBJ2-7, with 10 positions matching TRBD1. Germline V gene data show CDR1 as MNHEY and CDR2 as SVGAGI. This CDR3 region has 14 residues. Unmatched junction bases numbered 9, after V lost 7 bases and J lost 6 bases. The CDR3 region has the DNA TGTGCCAGCAACAACCGGGACAGGGGAGGCGAGCAGTACTTC. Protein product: CASNNRDRGGEQYF.

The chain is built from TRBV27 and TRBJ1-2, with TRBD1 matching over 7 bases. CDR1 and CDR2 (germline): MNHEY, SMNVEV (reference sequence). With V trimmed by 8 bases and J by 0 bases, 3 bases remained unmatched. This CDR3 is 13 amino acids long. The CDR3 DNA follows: TGTGCCAGCGGACAGGAGCCTAACTATGGCTACACCTTC. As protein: CASGQEPNYGYTF.

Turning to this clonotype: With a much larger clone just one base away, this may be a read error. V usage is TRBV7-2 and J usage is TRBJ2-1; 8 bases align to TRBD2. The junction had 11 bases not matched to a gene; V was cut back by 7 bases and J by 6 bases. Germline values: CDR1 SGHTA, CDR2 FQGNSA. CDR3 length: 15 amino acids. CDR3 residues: CASNPQLAACNEQFF. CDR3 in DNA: TGTGCCAGCAACCCCCAACTAGCGGCCTGCAATGAGCAGTTCTTC.

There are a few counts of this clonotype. CDR3 in DNA: TGTGCCAGCAGCCAAGATATTAGCAGGGGGCACACTGAAGCTTTCTTT. Translating gives CASSQDISRGHTEAFF. This chain joins TRBV4-2 and TRBJ1-1; 8 bases map to TRBD1. The length of the CDR3 is 16 residues. V lost 0 bases, J lost 3 bases, and 6 bases stayed unmatched. Germline-derived CDR1 and CDR2 are LGHNA and YNFKEQ.

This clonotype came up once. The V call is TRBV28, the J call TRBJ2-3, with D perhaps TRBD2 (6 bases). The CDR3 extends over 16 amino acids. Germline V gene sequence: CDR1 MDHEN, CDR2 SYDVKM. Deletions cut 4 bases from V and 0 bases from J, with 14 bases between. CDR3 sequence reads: CASSSQGRTSTDTQYF. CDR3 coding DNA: TGTGCCAGCAGTTCACAAGGGAGGACTAGCACAGATACGCAGTATTTT. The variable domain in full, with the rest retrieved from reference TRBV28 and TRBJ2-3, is DVKVTQSSRYLVKRTGEKVFLECVQDMDHENMFWYRQDPGLGLRLIYFSYDVKMKEKGDIPEGYSVSREKKERFSLILESASTNQTSMYLCASSSQGRTSTDTQYFGPGTRLTVL.

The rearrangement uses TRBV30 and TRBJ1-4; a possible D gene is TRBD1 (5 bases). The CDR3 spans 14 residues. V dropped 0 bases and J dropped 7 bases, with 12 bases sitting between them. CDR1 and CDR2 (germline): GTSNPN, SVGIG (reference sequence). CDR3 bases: TGTGCCTGGAGTGTAACATCCGGGGCTGAAAAACTGTTTTTT. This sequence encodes CAWSVTSGAEKLFF. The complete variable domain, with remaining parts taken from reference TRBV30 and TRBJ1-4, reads SQTIHQWPATLVQPVGSPLSLECTVEGTSNPNLYWYRQAAGRGLQLLFYSVGIGQISSEVPQNLSASRPQDRQFILSSKKLLLSDSGFYLCAWSVTSGAEKLFFGSGTQLSVL.

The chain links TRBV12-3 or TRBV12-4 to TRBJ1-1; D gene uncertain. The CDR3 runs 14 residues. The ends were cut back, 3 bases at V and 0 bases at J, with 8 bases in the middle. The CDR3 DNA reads TGTGCCAGCAGTTTGAAGGCATTGAACACTGAAGCTTTCTTT. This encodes CASSLKALNTEAFF.

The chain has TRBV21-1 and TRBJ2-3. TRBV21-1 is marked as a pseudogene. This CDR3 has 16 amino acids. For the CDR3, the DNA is TGTGCCAGCACCAAAGGTTGGCCAAAAAGCACAGATACGCAGTATTTT. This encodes CASTKGWPKSTDTQYF.

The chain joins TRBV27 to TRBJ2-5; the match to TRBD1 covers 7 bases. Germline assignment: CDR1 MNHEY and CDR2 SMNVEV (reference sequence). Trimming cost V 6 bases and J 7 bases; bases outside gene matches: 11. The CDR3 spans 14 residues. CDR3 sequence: CASRPGQVWGTQYF. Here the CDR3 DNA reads TGTGCCAGCAGACCTGGACAGGTCTGGGGGACCCAGTACTTC.

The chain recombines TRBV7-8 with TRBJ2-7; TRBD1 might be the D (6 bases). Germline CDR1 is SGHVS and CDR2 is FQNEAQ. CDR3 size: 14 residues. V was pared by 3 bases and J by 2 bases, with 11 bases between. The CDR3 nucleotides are TGTGCCAGCAGCTTCGGACAGCGAGCCTACGAGCAGTACTTC. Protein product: CASSFGQRAYEQYF.

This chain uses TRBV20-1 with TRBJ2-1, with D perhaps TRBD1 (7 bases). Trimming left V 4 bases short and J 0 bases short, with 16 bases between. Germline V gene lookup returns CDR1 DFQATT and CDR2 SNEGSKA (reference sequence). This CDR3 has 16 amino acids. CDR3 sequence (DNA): TGCAGTGCTAAAAAGGAGGGACAGAGCTCCTACAATGAGCAGTTCTTC. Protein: CSAKKEGQSSYNEQFF.

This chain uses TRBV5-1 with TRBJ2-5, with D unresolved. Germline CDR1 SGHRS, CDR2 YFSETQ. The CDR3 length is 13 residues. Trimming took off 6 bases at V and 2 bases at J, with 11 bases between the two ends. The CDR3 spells CASTPPSQETQYF. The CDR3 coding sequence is TGCGCCAGCACCCCCCCTTCACAAGAGACCCAGTACTTC.

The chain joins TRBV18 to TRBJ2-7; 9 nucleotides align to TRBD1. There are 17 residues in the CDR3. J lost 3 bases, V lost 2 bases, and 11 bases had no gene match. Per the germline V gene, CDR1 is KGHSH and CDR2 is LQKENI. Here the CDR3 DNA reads TGTGCCAGCTCACCAAGGCCACAGGGGGCGAATGGCTACGAGCAGTACTTC. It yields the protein CASSPRPQGANGYEQYF.

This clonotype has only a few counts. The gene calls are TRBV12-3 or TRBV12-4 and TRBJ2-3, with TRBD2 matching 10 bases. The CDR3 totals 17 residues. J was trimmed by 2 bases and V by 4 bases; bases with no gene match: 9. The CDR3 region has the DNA TGTGCCAGCAGTTACCGAACTAGCGGGGTCACCACAGATACGCAGTATTTT. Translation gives CASSYRTSGVTTDTQYF.

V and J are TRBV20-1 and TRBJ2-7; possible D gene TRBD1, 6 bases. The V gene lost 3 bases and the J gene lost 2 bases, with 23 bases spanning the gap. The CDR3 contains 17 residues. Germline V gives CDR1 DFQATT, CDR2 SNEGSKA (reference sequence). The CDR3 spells CSASGGPSEGVTYEQYF. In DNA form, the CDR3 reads TGCAGTGCTAGCGGCGGCCCGTCCGAGGGGGTTACCTACGAGCAGTACTTC.

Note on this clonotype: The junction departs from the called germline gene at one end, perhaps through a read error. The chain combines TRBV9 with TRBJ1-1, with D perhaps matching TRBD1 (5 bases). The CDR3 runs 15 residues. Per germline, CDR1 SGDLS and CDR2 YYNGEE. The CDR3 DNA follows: TGTGCCGGCAGCGTAGGGGCGGCCACCAACACTGAAGCTTTCTTT. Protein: CAGSVGAATNTEAFF. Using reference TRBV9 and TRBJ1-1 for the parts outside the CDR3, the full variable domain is DSGVTQTPKHLITATGQRVTLRCSPRSGDLSVYWYQQSLDQGLQFLIQYYNGEERAKGNILERFSAQQFPDLHSELNLSSLELGDSALYFCAGSVGAATNTEAFFGQGTRLTVV.

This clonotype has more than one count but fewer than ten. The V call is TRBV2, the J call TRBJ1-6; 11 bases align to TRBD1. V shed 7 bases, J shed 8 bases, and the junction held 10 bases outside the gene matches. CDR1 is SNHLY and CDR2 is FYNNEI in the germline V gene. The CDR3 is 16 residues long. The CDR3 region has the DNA TGTGCCAGCAATAAGGGACAGGGGGTTCGGGATTCACCCCTCCACTTT. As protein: CASNKGQGVRDSPLHF.

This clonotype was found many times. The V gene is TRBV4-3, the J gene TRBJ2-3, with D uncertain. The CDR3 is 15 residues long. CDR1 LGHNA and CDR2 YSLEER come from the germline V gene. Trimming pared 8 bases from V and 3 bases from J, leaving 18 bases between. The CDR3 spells CASGSTGSYTDTQYF. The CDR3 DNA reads TGCGCCAGCGGATCCACCGGATCCTATACAGATACGCAGTATTTT.

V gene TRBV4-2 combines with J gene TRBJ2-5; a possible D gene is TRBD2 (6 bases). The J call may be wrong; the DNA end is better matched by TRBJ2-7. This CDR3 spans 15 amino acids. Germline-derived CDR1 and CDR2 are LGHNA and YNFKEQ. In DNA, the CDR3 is TGTGCCAGCAGCCAAGTTAACGGGGGAGCGTACGAGCAGTACTTC. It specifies CASSQVNGGAYEQYF.

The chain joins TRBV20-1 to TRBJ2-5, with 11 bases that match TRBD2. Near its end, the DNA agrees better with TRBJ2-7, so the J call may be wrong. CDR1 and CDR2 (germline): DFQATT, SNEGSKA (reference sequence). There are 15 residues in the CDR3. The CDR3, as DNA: TGCAGTGCTAGAGTGGTAGCGGGAGGGTCGACCGAGCAGTACTTC. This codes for CSARVVAGGSTEQYF.

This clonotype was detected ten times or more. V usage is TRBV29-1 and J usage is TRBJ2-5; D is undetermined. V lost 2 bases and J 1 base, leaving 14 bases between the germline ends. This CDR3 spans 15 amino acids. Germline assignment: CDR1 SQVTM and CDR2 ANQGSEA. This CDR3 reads CSVEPFASGQETQYF. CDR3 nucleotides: TGCAGCGTTGAACCTTTTGCATCAGGCCAAGAGACCCAGTACTTC.